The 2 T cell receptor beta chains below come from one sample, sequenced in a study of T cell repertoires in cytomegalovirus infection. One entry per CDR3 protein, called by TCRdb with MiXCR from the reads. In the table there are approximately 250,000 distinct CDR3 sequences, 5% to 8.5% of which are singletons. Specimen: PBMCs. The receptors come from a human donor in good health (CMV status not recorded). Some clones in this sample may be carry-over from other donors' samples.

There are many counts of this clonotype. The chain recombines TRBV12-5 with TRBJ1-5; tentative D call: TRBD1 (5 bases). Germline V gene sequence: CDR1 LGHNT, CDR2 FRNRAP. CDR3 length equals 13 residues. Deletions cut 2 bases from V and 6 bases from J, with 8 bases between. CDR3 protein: CASGLTRAQPQHF. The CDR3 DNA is TGTGCTAGTGGTTTGACCAGGGCTCAGCCCCAGCATTTT.

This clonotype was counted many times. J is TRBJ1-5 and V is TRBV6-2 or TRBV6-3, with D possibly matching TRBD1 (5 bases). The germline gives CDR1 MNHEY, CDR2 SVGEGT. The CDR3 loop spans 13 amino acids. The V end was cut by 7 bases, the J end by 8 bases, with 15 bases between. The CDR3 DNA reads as TGTGCCAGCACCCCGGACATGTTGGAGCCCCAGCATTTT. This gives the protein CASTPDMLEPQHF.